The 9 T cell receptor beta chains below all came from one sample that was sequenced in a study of T-cell memory formation after mild COVID-19. TCRdb fed the 5' RACE reads into MiXCR, producing one record per CDR3 protein. The sample has 400,000 to 450,000 distinct CDR3 sequences, more than 15% seen once. Sequencing was carried out using PBMCs or a T cell subset sorted from them (not recorded which). The receptor set was obtained from a man aged 18-30 years who had mild COVID-19 (a few samples of this study predate the infection). Cell type and time point are not known.

This clonotype was detected only a few times. The chain employs TRBV12-3 or TRBV12-4 and TRBJ1-2; D gene uncertain. The CDR3 extends over 12 amino acids. V lost 4 bases and J 6 bases, leaving 9 bases between the germline ends. CDR3 in DNA: TGTGCCAGCAGTTACGTCGGGGATGGCTACACCTTC. Translation: CASSYVGDGYTF.

J is TRBJ1-5 and V is TRBV27, with a weak D call TRBD1 (5 bases). The length of the CDR3 is 14 residues. Germline loops: CDR1 MNHEY, CDR2 SMNVEV (reference sequence). The V gene lost 5 bases and the J gene lost 5 bases, with 13 bases spanning the gap. The CDR3 spells CASSTRVPDQPQHF. As DNA, the CDR3 is TGTGCCAGCAGTACCAGGGTTCCCGATCAGCCCCAGCATTTT.

This clonotype showed up many times. The chain has TRBV7-9 and TRBJ1-1; unclear D gene. Per germline, CDR1 SEHNR and CDR2 FQNEAQ (reference sequence). With 0 bases removed from V and 3 bases from J, the gap between germline ends came to 8 bases. The CDR3 length is 14 residues. The CDR3 loop reads CASSLANRYTEAFF. The CDR3 nucleotides read TGTGCCAGCAGCTTAGCGAATCGGTACACTGAAGCTTTCTTT.

This clonotype was picked up a small number of times. V gene TRBV7-3 combines with J gene TRBJ2-1; D is uncertain. Germline V lookup: CDR1 SGHTA, CDR2 FQGTGA. The CDR3 runs 15 residues. Trimming stripped 4 bases from V and 7 bases from J, with 17 bases between. CDR3: CASSSPARPRNEQFF. Written as DNA, the CDR3 is TGTGCCAGCAGCTCGCCCGCCCGACCCCGAAATGAGCAGTTCTTC.

In this sample, this clonotype turned up a few times. This chain connects TRBV5-1 to TRBJ1-1, with 8 bases identical to TRBD1. The germline V gene has CDR1 SGHRS and CDR2 YFSETQ. Germline trimming cut 4 bases from V and 4 bases from J; bases unmatched to any gene: 9. The CDR3 covers 15 residues. The CDR3 is CASSLMTGETTEAFF. The CDR3 bases are TGCGCCAGCAGCCTAATGACAGGGGAGACCACTGAAGCTTTCTTT.

This clonotype was found a few times. The J gene is TRBJ2-7, the V gene TRBV12-1; TRBD1 reflects the table's D call only, with no check against the DNA. TRBV12-1 is described as a pseudogene. CDR3 size: 13 residues. The CDR3 DNA is TGTGCCAACTACCAGGGGGTTCCCCACGAGCAGTACGTC. This gives the protein CANYQGVPHEQYV.

This clonotype was seen repeatedly, ten times or more. CDR3: CASSQDSGGAETQYF. The CDR3 nucleotides are TGTGCCAGCAGCCAAGATAGCGGGGGGGCCGAGACCCAGTACTTC. J is TRBJ2-5 and V is TRBV4-2, with 11 positions matching TRBD2. The trim removed 0 bases at V and 5 bases at J, leaving 2 bases unmatched. Germline assignment: CDR1 LGHNA and CDR2 YNFKEQ. This CDR3 has 15 residues.

The gene calls are TRBV4-3 and TRBJ2-3; D is ambiguous. With 1 base removed from V and 0 bases from J, the gap between germline ends came to 8 bases. The CDR3 has 15 amino acids. From germline, CDR1 is LGHNA and CDR2 YSLEER. CDR3 sequence: CASSQGARSTDTQYF. Written as DNA, the CDR3 is TGCGCCAGCAGCCAAGGAGCTAGAAGCACAGATACGCAGTATTTT.

The rearrangement uses TRBV5-4 and TRBJ2-5, with D possibly called TRBD1 or TRBD2 (5 bases each). V was shortened by 2 bases and J by 1 base, with 12 bases between the two germline ends. From germline, CDR1 is SGHNT and CDR2 YYREEE (reference sequence). The length of the CDR3 is 15 residues. CDR3 sequence reads: CASSFPSGAQETQYF. CDR3 nucleotides: TGTGCCAGCAGCTTCCCGTCCGGGGCCCAAGAGACCCAGTACTTC.